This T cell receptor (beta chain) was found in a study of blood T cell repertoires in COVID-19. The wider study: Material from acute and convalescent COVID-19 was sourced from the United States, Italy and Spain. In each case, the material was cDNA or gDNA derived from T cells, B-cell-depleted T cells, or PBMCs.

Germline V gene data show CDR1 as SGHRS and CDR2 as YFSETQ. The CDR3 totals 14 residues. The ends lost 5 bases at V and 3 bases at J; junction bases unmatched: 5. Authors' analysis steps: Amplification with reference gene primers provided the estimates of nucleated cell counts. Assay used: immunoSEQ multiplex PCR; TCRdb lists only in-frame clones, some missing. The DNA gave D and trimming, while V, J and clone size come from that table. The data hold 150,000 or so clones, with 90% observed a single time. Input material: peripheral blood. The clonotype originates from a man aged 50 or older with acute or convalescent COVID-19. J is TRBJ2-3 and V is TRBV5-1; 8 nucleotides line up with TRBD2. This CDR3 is CASRPGGGTDTQYF. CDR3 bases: TGCGCCAGCAGACCGGGAGGGGGAACAGATACGCAGTATTTT.